This TCR beta chain originates from a study of blood T cell repertoires in COVID-19. The germline V gene encodes CDR1 KGHSY and CDR2 FQNENV. The CDR3 has 14 residues. V was clipped by 3 bases and J by 3 bases, with 11 bases between them. Generated by immunoSEQ multiplex PCR, the TCRdb table keeps only in-frame clones and is missing some. The sample carries more than 80,000 clones, 80% to 90% recorded once. In its sample, this clone was seen once. The sample was peripheral blood. V is TRBV16 and J is TRBJ1-2; possible D gene TRBD1, 6 bases. The origin of this receptor is a man older than 75 with acute or convalescent COVID-19. CDR3 sequence: CASSQSSGDYGYTF. The CDR3 DNA reads TGTGCCAGCAGCCAGTCCTCAGGGGACTATGGCTACACCTTC.